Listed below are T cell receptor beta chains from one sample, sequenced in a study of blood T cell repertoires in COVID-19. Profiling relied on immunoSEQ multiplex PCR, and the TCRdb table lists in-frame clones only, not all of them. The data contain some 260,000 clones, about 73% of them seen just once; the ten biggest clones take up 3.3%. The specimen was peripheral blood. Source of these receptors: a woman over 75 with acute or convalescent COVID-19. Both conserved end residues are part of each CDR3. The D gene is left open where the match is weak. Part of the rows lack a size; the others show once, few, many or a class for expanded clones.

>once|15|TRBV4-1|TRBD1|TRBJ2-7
CASSQSTGGVDEQYF
TGCGCCAGCAGCCAATCGACAGGGGGTGTAGACGAGCAGTACTTC
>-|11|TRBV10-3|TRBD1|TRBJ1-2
CAINRGGGYTF
TGTGCCATCAACAGGGGTGGTGGCTACACCTTC
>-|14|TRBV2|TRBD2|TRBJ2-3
CASRVSGRTDTQYF
TGTGCCAGCAGGGTCAGCGGGAGGACAGATACGCAGTATTTT
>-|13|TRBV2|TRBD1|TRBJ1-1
CASVNRGGTEAFF
TGTGCCAGCGTTAACAGGGGAGGCACTGAAGCTTTCTTT
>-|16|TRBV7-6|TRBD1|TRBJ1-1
CASSLAKTGGDTEAFF
TGTGCCAGCAGCTTAGCGAAGACAGGGGGTGACACTGAAGCTTTCTTT
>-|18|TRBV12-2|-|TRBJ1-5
CASRLVYQGSTPNQPQHF
TGTGCAAGTCGCTTAGTCTACCAGGGTAGTACGCCTAATCAGCCCCAGCATTTT
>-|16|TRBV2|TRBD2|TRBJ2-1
CASSERGLAGGGEQFF
TGTGCCAGCAGTGAGAGGGGACTAGCGGGAGGGGGTGAGCAGTTCTTC
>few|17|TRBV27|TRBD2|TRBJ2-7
CASSLWASSGRTYEQYF
TGTGCCAGCAGTTTATGGGCCTCTAGCGGGAGAACCTACGAGCAGTACTTC
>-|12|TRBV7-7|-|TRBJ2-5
CASSLHQETQYF
TGTGCCAGCAGCTTACATCAAGAGACCCAGTACTTC
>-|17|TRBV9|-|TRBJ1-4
CASSERRTGGRAEKLFF
TGTGCCAGCAGCGAGAGGAGAACCGGAGGGCGAGCTGAAAAACTGTTTTTT
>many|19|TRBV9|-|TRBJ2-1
CASSVGPTDSGSSYNEQFF
TGTGCCAGCAGCGTGGGCCCCACAGATAGCGGCAGCTCCTACAATGAGCAGTTCTTC
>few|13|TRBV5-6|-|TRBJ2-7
CASSLGEAYEQYF
TGTGCCAGCAGCTTGGGAGAAGCCTACGAGCAGTACTTC
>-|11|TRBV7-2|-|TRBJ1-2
CASETGYGYTF
TGTGCCAGTGAGACAGGATATGGCTACACCTTC
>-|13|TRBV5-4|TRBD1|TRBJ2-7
CASSSGQGYEQYF
TGTGCCAGCAGCTCCGGACAGGGCTACGAGCAGTACTTC
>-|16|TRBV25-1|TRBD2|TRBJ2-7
CASSNAGTSGRYEQYF
TGTGCCAGCAGTAATGCCGGGACTAGCGGGAGATACGAGCAGTACTTC
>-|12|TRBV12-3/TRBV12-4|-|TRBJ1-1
CASLGSGSEAFF
TGTGCCAGCCTAGGGAGTGGGTCTGAAGCTTTCTTT
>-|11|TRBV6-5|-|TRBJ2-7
CASSTSREQYF
TGTGCCAGCAGTACGTCTAGAGAGCAGTACTTC
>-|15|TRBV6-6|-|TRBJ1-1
CASREGQVHPRGAFF
TGTGCCAGCAGGGAGGGGCAGGTCCATCCCCGGGGAGCTTTCTTT
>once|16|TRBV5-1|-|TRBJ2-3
CASSLYGGDGSDTQYF
TGCGCCAGCAGCTTGTACGGGGGAGATGGGTCAGATACGCAGTATTTT
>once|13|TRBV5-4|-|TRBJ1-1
CASSTAGLLEAFF
TGTGCCAGCAGTACGGCGGGGTTGCTTGAAGCTTTCTTT
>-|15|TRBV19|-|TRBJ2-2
CASSMGPTNTGELFF
TGTGCCAGTAGTATGGGGCCCACGAACACCGGGGAGCTGTTTTTT
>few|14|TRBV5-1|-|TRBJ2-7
CASSFNRLTYEQYF
TGCGCCAGCAGCTTTAACAGATTAACCTACGAGCAGTACTTC
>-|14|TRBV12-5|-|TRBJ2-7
CASGSRDFSYEQYF
TGTGCTAGTGGTTCCCGGGACTTTTCCTACGAGCAGTACTTC
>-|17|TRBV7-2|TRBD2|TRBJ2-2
CASSLAPGLGYTGELFF
TGTGCCAGCAGCTTAGCTCCGGGACTAGGATACACCGGGGAGCTGTTTTTT
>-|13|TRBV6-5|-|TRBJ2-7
CASSSTGSYEQYF
TGTGCCAGCAGTTCTACAGGGTCCTACGAGCAGTACTTC
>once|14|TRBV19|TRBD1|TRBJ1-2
CASRTDRVAYGYTF
TGTGCCAGTAGAACGGACAGGGTGGCCTATGGCTACACCTTC
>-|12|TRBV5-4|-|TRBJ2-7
CASSPLSYEQYF
TGTGCCAGCAGCCCCCTTTCCTACGAGCAGTACTTC
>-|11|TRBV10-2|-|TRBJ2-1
CASSELDEQFF
TGCGCCAGCAGTGAGCTCGATGAGCAGTTCTTC
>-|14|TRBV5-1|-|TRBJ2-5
CASSLRSGPGTQYF
TGCGCCAGCAGCTTGAGGAGCGGCCCAGGGACCCAGTACTTC
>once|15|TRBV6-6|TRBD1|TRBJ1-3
CASRQTGQAGNTIYF
TGTGCCAGCAGACAGACAGGGCAAGCTGGAAACACCATATATTTT
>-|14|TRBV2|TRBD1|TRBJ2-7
CASSERGQGYEQYF
TGTGCCAGCAGTGAAAGGGGACAGGGGTACGAGCAGTACTTC
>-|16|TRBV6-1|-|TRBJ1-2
CASSARYDYARYGYTF
TGTGCCAGCAGTGCCCGATATGACTACGCCCGCTATGGCTACACCTTC
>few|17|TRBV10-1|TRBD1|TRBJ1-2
CASSGTKAGTGNYGYTF
TGCGCCAGCAGTGGGACCAAAGCCGGGACAGGGAACTATGGCTACACCTTC
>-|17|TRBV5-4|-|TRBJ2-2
CASSLRPDSSNTGELFF
TGTGCCAGCAGCTTGCGCCCCGACAGTTCGAACACCGGGGAGCTGTTTTTT
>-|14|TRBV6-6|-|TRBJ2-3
CASSRLLQTDTQYF
TGTGCCAGCAGTCGACTACTTCAAACAGATACGCAGTATTTT
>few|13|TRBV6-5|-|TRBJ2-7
CASNRDTYYEQYF
TGTGCCAGCAACCGGGACACCTACTACGAGCAGTACTTC
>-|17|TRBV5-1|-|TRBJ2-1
CASSLIPSYSGYNEQFF
TGCGCCAGCAGCTTGATACCTAGCTACTCGGGCTACAATGAGCAGTTCTTC
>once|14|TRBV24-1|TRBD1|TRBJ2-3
CATSSDRVADTQYF
TGTGCCACCAGTTCTGACAGGGTTGCAGATACGCAGTATTTT
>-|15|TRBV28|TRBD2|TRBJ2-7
CASAIAASGGSEQYF
TGTGCCAGCGCCATTGCCGCTAGCGGGGGTTCCGAGCAGTACTTC
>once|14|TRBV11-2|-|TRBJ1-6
CASSLGQPNSPLHF
TGTGCCAGCAGCTTAGGACAGCCGAATTCACCCCTCCACTTT
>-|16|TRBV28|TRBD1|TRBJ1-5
CASRPTKTGLGQPQHF
TGTGCCAGCAGACCAACCAAGACAGGGTTGGGCCAGCCCCAGCATTTT
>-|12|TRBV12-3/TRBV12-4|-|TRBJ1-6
CASSSSNSPLHF
TGTGCCAGCAGCTCTTCCAATTCACCCCTCCACTTT
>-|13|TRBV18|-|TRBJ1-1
CASSPQGGTEAFF
TGTGCCAGCTCACCACAGGGAGGCACTGAAGCTTTCTTT
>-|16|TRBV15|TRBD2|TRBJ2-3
CATSRRTSGSRDTQYF
TGTGCCACCAGCAGACGAACTAGCGGGAGTAGGGATACGCAGTATTTT